This TCR beta chain emerged from a study of T cells in Graves' hyperthyroidism and ophthalmopathy. Using RNA transcripts as the source, TCR beta CDR3 regions were amplified. The study used the HTBI primer set for a first-round RT-PCR of the TCR CDR3. TCRdb recomputed calls from the multiplex PCR reads with MiXCR, one row per CDR3 protein. The sample records approximately 380,000 distinct CDR3 sequences, more than 13% being singletons. Patients with ophthalmopathy all had a Clinical Activity Score of at least 3, a NOSPECS grade of at least 4 and duration under 3 months. Clinical symptoms, serum thyroxine and TRAb, thyroid ultrasound and orbital computed tomography together formed the diagnostic basis. CDR1 SSHAT and CDR2 FNYEAQ come from the germline V gene (reference sequence). The CDR3 runs to 14 residues. As for this clonotype: One end of the junction does not line up with germline, which may come from a read error.

Sequencing was performed on blood. The TCR was taken from a man aged 50 to 60 with Graves' ophthalmopathy. This chain links TRBV7-7 with TRBJ2-1, with 8 positions matching TRBD2. Here the CDR3 reads CASSGPGGGTEQFF. For the CDR3, the DNA is TGTGCTAGCAGCGGGCCCGGGGGGGGGACTGAGCAGTTCTTC.